Below are 2 T cell receptor beta chains sequenced from a single sample in a study of Ad26.COV2.S vaccination and SARS-CoV-2 variants. Libraries were prepared by immunoSEQ multiplex PCR; TCRdb keeps only in-frame clonotypes and omits some of them. The table has 500,000 or so clones, about 91% seen once. This sample's treatment: about 20 received Ad26.COV2.S at low or high dose, single or two shots; several received placebo; per-sample allocation not given. Sampling was performed 63 days after the first vaccine or placebo injection. The starting material was peripheral blood, obtained in a trial of Ad26.COV2.S vaccine versus placebo. The receptors come from a person between 18 and 60 years old who received the Ad26.COV2.S COVID-19 vaccine or a placebo.

This sequence joins TRBV6-2 or TRBV6-3 and TRBJ2-1; D unresolved. The germline V gene has CDR1 MNHEY and CDR2 SVGEGT. There are 16 residues in the CDR3. Trimming took off 7 bases at V and 4 bases at J, with 20 bases between the two ends. CDR3: CASNPRLIKKYNEQFF. The CDR3 bases are TGTGCCAGCAACCCCCGACTGATAAAGAAGTACAATGAGCAGTTCTTC.

The chain joins TRBV28 to TRBJ1-2; a weak D match, TRBD1 (5 bases). This CDR3 is built from 13 residues. Per germline, CDR1 MDHEN and CDR2 SYDVKM. V was trimmed by 1 base and J by 4 bases, leaving 7 bases between them. The CDR3 nucleotides are TGTGCCAGCAGTTTATCGGGACTCTATGGCTACACCTTC. Protein sequence: CASSLSGLYGYTF.